The TCR beta chain described here comes from a study of cytomegalovirus exposure and HLA in healthy donors. Study results and limitations: In a later analysis, at a false discovery rate of 0.05, under 20,000 TCR beta sequences were associated with HLA alleles. The study labeled 150 to 200 TCR beta chains cytomegalovirus-associated. An assumption of roughly uniform sequencing depth across donors underlay the presence/absence analyses.

The CDR3 contains 15 residues. J lost 1 base, V lost 7 bases, and 7 bases had no gene match. Germline-derived CDR1 and CDR2 are MDHEN and SYDVKM. Note on this clone: Antigen specificity is unknown.

The PCR employed 60 Vbeta primers together with 13 Jbeta primers. Assay used: immunoSEQ multiplex PCR; TCRdb lists only in-frame clones, some missing. Of 200,000 to 250,000 clones in the sample, 77% were seen once. This receptor was taken from a woman in her sixties in good health and CMV-seropositive. The rearrangement joins TRBV28 to TRBJ2-7; 10 nucleotides agree with TRBD1. The sequenced sample consisted of PBMCs. The CDR3 sequence: CASTLGQGGSYEQYF. CDR3 nucleotides: TGTGCCAGCACCCTTGGACAGGGGGGGTCCTACGAGCAGTACTTC. Drawing the rest from reference TRBV28 and TRBJ2-7, the complete variable domain is DVKVTQSSRYLVKRTGEKVFLECVQDMDHENMFWYRQDPGLGLRLIYFSYDVKMKEKGDIPEGYSVSREKKERFSLILESASTNQTSMYLCASTLGQGGSYEQYFGPGTRLTVT.